This is a list of T cell receptor gamma chains from one sample in a study of Vδ1+ human thymocytes. With CATT, TCRdb re-called clones from the multiplex PCR reads. The table lists more than 35,000 gamma-chain clones, 20% of them singletons. The specimen was Vdelta1+ gamma-delta thymocytes from the thymus. These receptors were obtained from a girl under three years old who had congenital heart surgery. The CDR3 runs from the conserved cysteine through the conserved F or W. Clone size is stated in some rows and not others, as once, few, many or a class when expanded.

J: TRGJ1/TRGJ2; V: TRGV4; size: few; DNA: TGTGCCACCTGGGATGACCTTTATTATAAGAAACTCTTT; CDR3: CATWDDLYYKKLF
J: TRGJ1/TRGJ2; V: TRGV9; size: -; DNA: TGTGCCTTGTGGGAGGTCTCCTATAAGAAACTCTTT; CDR3: CALWEVSYKKLF
J: TRGJ1/TRGJ2; V: TRGV3; size: few; DNA: TGTGCCACCTGGGACGGGCCGAAAATTAAGAAACTCTTT; CDR3: CATWDGPKIKKLF
J: TRGJ1/TRGJ2; V: TRGV9; size: -; DNA: TGTGCCCTGTGGGAGGTCCAGGGTAAGAAACTCTTT; CDR3: CALWEVQGKKLF
J: TRGJ1/TRGJ2; V: TRGV2; size: -; DNA: TGTACCACCTGGGCTCGCCGTGTGAAACTCTTT; CDR3: CTTWARRVKLF
J: TRGJP2; V: TRGV9; size: -; DNA: TGTGCCTTGTGGAACAGTGATTGGATCAAGACGTTT; CDR3: CALWNSDWIKTF
J: TRGJ1/TRGJ2; V: TRGV4; size: few; DNA: TGTGCCACCTGGGATGGGACCCATAAGAAACTCTTT; CDR3: CATWDGTHKKLF
J: TRGJ1/TRGJ2; V: TRGV2; size: -; DNA: TGTGCCACCTGGGACTTCCAATATAAGAAACTCTTT; CDR3: CATWDFQYKKLF
J: TRGJ1/TRGJ2; V: TRGV8; size: -; DNA: TGTGCCACCTGGGATAGACTGAATTATTATAAGAAACTCTTT; CDR3: CATWDRLNYYKKLF
J: TRGJP2; V: TRGV4; size: -; DNA: TGTGCCACCTGGGACCTGAGTAGTGATTGGATCAAGACGTTT; CDR3: CATWDLSSDWIKTF
J: TRGJ1/TRGJ2; V: TRGV5; size: -; DNA: TGTGCCACCTGGGACAGAAAGGGTCTTTATTATAAGAAACTCTTT; CDR3: CATWDRKGLYYKKLF
J: TRGJ1/TRGJ2; V: TRGV4; size: -; DNA: TGTGCCACCTGGGATGAGCTTTATTATAAGAAACTCTTT; CDR3: CATWDELYYKKLF
J: TRGJ1/TRGJ2; V: TRGV4; size: -; DNA: TGTGCCACCTGGGATGGGCCAACGATTTATTATAAGAAACTCTTT; CDR3: CATWDGPTIYYKKLF
J: TRGJ1/TRGJ2; V: TRGV8; size: medium-sized; DNA: TGTGCCACCTGGGATAGGGGTTATAAGAAACTCTTT; CDR3: CATWDRGYKKLF
J: TRGJ1/TRGJ2; V: TRGV9; size: few; DNA: TGTGCCTTGCCCTATTATTATAAGAAACTCTTT; CDR3: CALPYYYKKLF
J: TRGJ1/TRGJ2; V: TRGV2; size: few; DNA: TGTGCCACCTGGGACGGGAATGGCTATAAGAAACTCTTT; CDR3: CATWDGNGYKKLF
J: TRGJ1/TRGJ2; V: TRGV3; size: -; DNA: TGTGCCACCTGGGACAGTTCGTGCGGTTATAAGAAACTCTTT; CDR3: CATWDSSCGYKKLF
J: TRGJ1/TRGJ2; V: TRGV4; size: -; DNA: TGTGCCACCTGGGATGGCCGTCATCATTATAAGAAACTCTTT; CDR3: CATWDGRHHYKKLF
J: TRGJ1/TRGJ2; V: TRGV3; size: few; DNA: TGTGCCACCTGGGACAGGCGTTTCGGGAAACTCTTT; CDR3: CATWDRRFGKLF
J: TRGJ1/TRGJ2; V: TRGV8; size: few; DNA: TGTGCCACCTGGGATAGCAGAAAGAAACTCTTT; CDR3: CATWDSRKKLF
J: TRGJ1/TRGJ2; V: TRGV2; size: few; DNA: TGTGCCACCTGGGACGGGTTCCCTTATTATAAGAAACTCTTT; CDR3: CATWDGFPYYKKLF
J: TRGJ1/TRGJ2; V: TRGV2; size: few; DNA: TGTGCCACCTGGGACGGCTCCAAGAAACTCTTT; CDR3: CATWDGSKKLF
J: TRGJ1/TRGJ2; V: TRGV3; size: -; DNA: TGTGCCACCTGGGACAGGTTACCGGATCCGGAGAAACTCTTT; CDR3: CATWDRLPDPEKLF
J: TRGJ1/TRGJ2; V: TRGV8; size: few; DNA: TGTGCCACCTGGGACGGATGGAAACTCTTT; CDR3: CATWDGWKLF
J: TRGJ1/TRGJ2; V: TRGV8; size: -; DNA: TGTGCCACCTGGGATACGCACTCCATCCATTATTATAAGAAACTCTTT; CDR3: CATWDTHSIHYYKKLF
J: TRGJ1/TRGJ2; V: TRGV9; size: -; DNA: TGTGCCTTGTGGGATGCCGTCGGTTATAAGAAACTCTTT; CDR3: CALWDAVGYKKLF
J: TRGJ1/TRGJ2; V: TRGV8; size: few; DNA: TGTGCCACCTGGGATAGGCGGAGTTATAAGAAACTCTTT; CDR3: CATWDRRSYKKLF
J: TRGJ1/TRGJ2; V: TRGV9; size: -; DNA: TGTGCCTTGTGGGAGGTGAAGTATAAGAAACTCTTT; CDR3: CALWEVKYKKLF
J: TRGJ1/TRGJ2; V: TRGV9; size: -; DNA: TGTGCCTTGTGGGAGGTGCCTGCTTATAAGAAACTCTTT; CDR3: CALWEVPAYKKLF
J: TRGJ1/TRGJ2; V: TRGV2; size: -; DNA: TGTGCCACCTGGGACCCATCAGGGGATTATTATAAGAAACTCTTT; CDR3: CATWDPSGDYYKKLF
J: TRGJ1/TRGJ2; V: TRGV8; size: -; DNA: TGTGCCACCTGGGATAAAGAGGAATATTATAAGAAACTCTTT; CDR3: CATWDKEEYYKKLF
J: TRGJP2; V: TRGV5; size: -; DNA: TGTGCCACCTGGGACAGGCTCGGTAATAGTGATTGGATCAAGACGTTT; CDR3: CATWDRLGNSDWIKTF
J: TRGJ1/TRGJ2; V: TRGV2; size: -; DNA: TGTGCCACCTGGGACCGAACGAATTATTATAAGAAACTCTTT; CDR3: CATWDRTNYYKKLF
J: TRGJ1/TRGJ2; V: TRGV9; size: -; DNA: TGTGCCTTGTTTTATAAGAAACTCTTT; CDR3: CALFYKKLF
J: TRGJ1/TRGJ2; V: TRGV2; size: -; DNA: TGTGCCACCTGGGACGGTCCTGATGGTAAGAAACTCTTT; CDR3: CATWDGPDGKKLF
J: TRGJ1/TRGJ2; V: TRGV4; size: -; DNA: TGTGCCACCTGGGATGGGCTAAATTATTATAAGAAACTCTTT; CDR3: CATWDGLNYYKKLF
J: TRGJ1/TRGJ2; V: TRGV4; size: few; DNA: TGTGCCACCTGGGATGGGCCTCGGGGGTATTATAAGAAACTCTTT; CDR3: CATWDGPRGYYKKLF
J: TRGJ1/TRGJ2; V: TRGV8; size: few; DNA: TGTGCCACCTGGGATAGAAAGAAACTCTTT; CDR3: CATWDRKKLF
J: TRGJ1/TRGJ2; V: TRGV9; size: -; DNA: TGTGCCTTGTGGGTTGTGAATTATTATAAGAAACTCTTT; CDR3: CALWVVNYYKKLF
J: TRGJP; V: TRGV9; size: -; DNA: TGTGCCTTGTGGGAGCCAAGGGAAGAGTTGGGCAAAAAAATCAAGGTATTT; CDR3: CALWEPREELGKKIKVF
J: TRGJ1/TRGJ2; V: TRGV8; size: few; DNA: TGTGCCACCTGGGATAGGATTTATTATAAGAAACTCTTT; CDR3: CATWDRIYYKKLF
J: TRGJ1/TRGJ2; V: TRGV8; size: few; DNA: TGTGCCACCTGGGATAGCACTCGTCATTATAAGAAACTCTTT; CDR3: CATWDSTRHYKKLF
J: TRGJP2; V: TRGV9; size: few; DNA: TGTGCCTTGTGGGAGGCCGGTGTTTGGATCAAGACGTTT; CDR3: CALWEAGVWIKTF
J: TRGJ1/TRGJ2; V: TRGV3; size: -; DNA: TGTGCCACCTGGGACAGGCAAAGGTTTGGATATAAGAAACTCTTT; CDR3: CATWDRQRFGYKKLF
J: TRGJ1/TRGJ2; V: TRGV3; size: -; DNA: TGTGCCACCTGGGATAGGCAGGGATTCTCGAATTATTATAAGAAACTCTTT; CDR3: CATWDRQGFSNYYKKLF
J: TRGJ1/TRGJ2; V: TRGV3; size: -; DNA: TGTGCCACCTGGGGGTCAGGCTGTGGTTATAAGAAACTCTTT; CDR3: CATWGSGCGYKKLF
J: TRGJP1; V: TRGV2; size: -; DNA: TGTGCCACCTGGGACGGAGGTACCACTGGTTGGTTCAAGATATTT; CDR3: CATWDGGTTGWFKIF
J: TRGJP2; V: TRGV4; size: few; DNA: TGTGCCACCTGGGATCTGGGTTGGATCAAGACGTTT; CDR3: CATWDLGWIKTF
J: TRGJP2; V: TRGV3; size: -; DNA: TGTGCCACCTGGGACAGGCCGTCTAGTGATTGGATCAAGACGTTT; CDR3: CATWDRPSSDWIKTF
J: TRGJP2; V: TRGV9; size: once; DNA: TGTGCCTTGTGGGAGGTGACTTTTTATAGTAGTGATTGGATCAAGACGTTT; CDR3: CALWEVTFYSSDWIKTF
J: TRGJ1/TRGJ2; V: TRGV9; size: -; DNA: TGTGCCTTGTGGGAGCGGGGGAATTATTATAAGAAACTCTTT; CDR3: CALWERGNYYKKLF
J: TRGJ1/TRGJ2; V: TRGV3; size: few; DNA: TGTGCCACCTGGGGACAAGTGAAACTCTTT; CDR3: CATWGQVKLF